A single sample is the source of the 26 T cell receptor beta chains below, sequenced in a study of cytomegalovirus exposure and HLA in healthy donors. With 60 Vbeta and 13 Jbeta primers, the PCR was carried out. Sequencing used immunoSEQ multiplex PCR; TCRdb keeps in-frame clones, though not all of them. Among roughly 140,000 clones listed, roughly 80% were seen once. The sample consisted of PBMCs. Source of these receptors: a male donor in good health and CMV-seronegative.

This clone has only a few counts. The chain links TRBV25-1 to TRBJ2-1; unclear D gene. Trimming removed 2 bases from V and 6 bases from J, with 5 bases in between. Germline V lookup: CDR1 MGHDK, CDR2 SYGVNS. The CDR3 contains 12 residues. The CDR3 nucleotides are TGTGCCAGCAGTGAACGGGTCAATGAGCAGTTCTTC. It yields the protein CASSERVNEQFF. Filled out from reference TRBV25-1 and TRBJ2-1, the complete variable domain reads EADIYQTPRYLVIGTGKKITLECSQTMGHDKMYWYQQDPGMELHLIHYSYGVNSTEKGDLSSESTVSRIRTEHFPLTLESARPSHTSQYLCASSERVNEQFFGPGTRLTVL.

V gene TRBV7-2 combines with J gene TRBJ2-1; D perhaps matches TRBD1 (5 bases). V was trimmed by 6 bases and J by 8 bases, leaving 17 bases between them. CDR3 length equals 14 residues. From germline, CDR1 is SGHTA and CDR2 FQGNSA. The CDR3 DNA reads TGTGCCAGCAGAGACCAAGGGGTCTCGGATGAGCAGTTCTTC. Translating it yields CASRDQGVSDEQFF.

This chain connects TRBV18 to TRBJ1-1; D might be TRBD1 (6 bases). The V end lost 3 bases, the J end lost 1 base, and 15 bases lay between the germline ends. This CDR3 contains 16 residues. Germline-derived CDR1 and CDR2 are KGHSH and LQKENI. The CDR3 DNA follows: TGTGCCAGCTCACCGTTCCTTGGGGGCGCGAACACTGAAGCTTTCTTT. Protein product: CASSPFLGGANTEAFF.

The V call is TRBV4-3, the J call TRBJ2-3; 7 nucleotides agree with TRBD2. This CDR3 is built from 14 residues. The trim removed 3 bases at V and 2 bases at J, leaving 2 bases unmatched. CDR1 and CDR2 from the germline V gene are LGHNA and YSLEER. The CDR3 is CASSHGLVTDTQYF. The CDR3 coding sequence is TGCGCCAGCAGCCACGGACTAGTCACAGATACGCAGTATTTT.

CDR3 sequence (DNA): TGTGCCAGCATAAAGACGGACAGACAAGAGACCCAGTACTTC. Residues: CASIKTDRQETQYF. J is TRBJ2-5 and V is TRBV2; a possible D gene is TRBD1 (6 bases). Trimming pared 7 bases from V and 2 bases from J, leaving 14 bases between. CDR1 SNHLY and CDR2 FYNNEI come from the germline V gene. The CDR3 length is 14 residues.

This chain connects TRBV5-4 to TRBJ1-3, with 9 bases fitting TRBD1. The V and J ends lost 3 bases and 7 bases, in that order; junction bases with no gene match: 2. The CDR3 covers 13 residues. Germline V CDR1 and CDR2: SGHNT, YYREEE (reference sequence). The CDR3 DNA sequence: TGTGCCAGCAGCTGGACAGGGGTGAACACCATATATTTT. The encoded protein is CASSWTGVNTIYF.

V and J are TRBV7-8 and TRBJ2-5; TRBD2 matches 9 bases. The CDR3 is 16 amino acids. Germline CDR1 reads SGHVS; CDR2 reads FQNEAQ. The trim removed 1 base at V and 0 bases at J, leaving 3 bases unmatched. The CDR3 DNA follows: TGTGCCAGCAGCTTAGGGAGCGGGGGGTACCAAGAGACCCAGTACTTC. As protein: CASSLGSGGYQETQYF.

This chain connects TRBV12-5 to TRBJ2-1, with 7 bases identical to TRBD2. The CDR3 spans 18 residues. Germline V gene lookup returns CDR1 LGHNT and CDR2 FRNRAP. Trimming removed 5 bases from V and 0 bases from J; junction bases left unmatched: 13. CDR3 in DNA: TGTGCTAGTGGTGCCTCCCGAGCGGGGCCTTTCTCCTACAATGAGCAGTTCTTC. It translates to CASGASRAGPFSYNEQFF.

The rearrangement uses TRBV4-1 and TRBJ2-3; D is possibly TRBD2 (6 bases). V was trimmed by 2 bases and J by 4 bases, leaving 19 bases between them. The V gene's germline CDR1 is MGHRA and CDR2 YSYEKL. This CDR3 has 17 residues. The CDR3 region is CASSQLRDSEAADTQYF. Here the CDR3 DNA reads TGCGCCAGCAGCCAACTCCGGGACTCCGAAGCGGCAGATACGCAGTATTTT.

The count of this clone is one. The chain employs TRBV6-5 and TRBJ1-6; no clear D gene. This CDR3 region has 12 residues. The germline V gene encodes CDR1 MNHEY and CDR2 SVGAGI. V was trimmed by 5 bases and J by 7 bases, leaving 6 bases between them. The CDR3 nucleotides are TGTGCCAGCAGTCCACAGAATTCACCCCTCCACTTT. This codes for CASSPQNSPLHF.

The chain has TRBV6-5 and TRBJ2-5; D remains ambiguous. The J call may not be correct, given that the DNA end is closer to TRBJ2-7. There are 14 residues in the CDR3. In germline, CDR1 is MNHEY, CDR2 SVGAGI. For the CDR3, the DNA is TGTGCCAGCAGTTACTCGAACCAGGTCTACGAGCAGTACTTC. Translated: CASSYSNQVYEQYF.

The chain has TRBV27 and TRBJ2-1; 9 nucleotides line up with TRBD2. V was clipped by 4 bases and J by 7 bases; unmatched bases: 8. The V gene's germline CDR1 is MNHEY and CDR2 SMNVEV (reference sequence). The CDR3 length is 15 residues. DNA for the CDR3: TGTGCCAGCAGTTCCGGTCTAGCGGGGCCTAATGAGCAGTTCTTC. Its protein is CASSSGLAGPNEQFF.

This rearrangement joins TRBV5-6 to TRBJ1-1; D not resolved. Trimming removed 3 bases from V and 1 base from J, with 10 bases in between. Germline V gives CDR1 SGHDT, CDR2 YYEEEE. The CDR3 extends over 14 amino acids. The CDR3 loop reads CASSSLTGNTEAFF. CDR3 sequence (DNA): TGTGCCAGCAGCTCCCTGACGGGGAACACTGAAGCTTTCTTT.

The V and J genes are TRBV18 and TRBJ1-4, with D possibly matching TRBD1 (5 bases). V was trimmed by 5 bases and J by 8 bases, leaving 12 bases between them. The CDR3 extends over 13 amino acids. Germline V gives CDR1 KGHSH, CDR2 LQKENI. CDR3 amino acids: CASSSGGSEKLFF. CDR3 coding DNA: TGTGCCAGCTCATCGGGGGGGTCAGAAAAACTGTTTTTT.

The chain is built from TRBV27 and TRBJ1-2; the D gene is possibly TRBD1 (6 bases). This CDR3 is 14 amino acids long. The V gene's germline CDR1 is MNHEY and CDR2 SMNVEV (reference sequence). Trimming shortened V by 6 bases and J by 6 bases, and 17 bases separated the two germline ends. The CDR3 DNA reads as TGTGCCAGCAGCTCCCTGACAGGTTGGGATGGCTACACCTTC. Encoded protein: CASSSLTGWDGYTF.

In its sample, this clone was seen once. The V call is TRBV15, the J call TRBJ2-2; D possibly corresponds to TRBD1 (6 bases). Between the trimmed V and J ends, which lost 4 bases and 9 bases, there was a span of 12 bases. Germline lookup yields CDR1 LNHNV and CDR2 YYDKDF (reference sequence). The CDR3 contains 13 residues. The CDR3 sequence: CATSMFRGRELFF. CDR3 DNA sequence: TGTGCCACCAGCATGTTCAGGGGCAGGGAGCTGTTTTTT.

This clone appeared a single time. The rearrangement joins TRBV6-1 to TRBJ2-1, with TRBD2 matching 7 bases. Germline values: CDR1 MNHNS, CDR2 SASEGT. CDR3 length: 13 residues. The V segment lost 8 bases and the J segment 1 base; nucleotides outside the gene matches: 2. CDR3 protein: CASAGDSYNEQFF. The CDR3 region has the DNA TGTGCCAGCGCGGGGGATTCCTACAATGAGCAGTTCTTC.

The chain links TRBV27 to TRBJ2-7; D is possibly TRBD2 (6 bases). Looked up from germline, CDR1 is MNHEY and CDR2 is SMNVEV (reference sequence). This CDR3 spans 14 amino acids. V gave up 2 bases and J gave up 4 bases, with 12 bases separating them. This CDR3 is CASSLEGTGYEQYF. In DNA form, the CDR3 reads TGTGCCAGCAGTTTAGAAGGGACTGGATACGAGCAGTACTTC.

This chain links TRBV19 with TRBJ2-6; D perhaps matches TRBD1 (5 bases). Germline loops: CDR1 LNHDA, CDR2 SQIVND (reference sequence). Trimming pared 8 bases from V and 1 base from J, leaving 12 bases between. The CDR3 has 15 amino acids. CDR3 coding DNA: TGTGCCAGTCAGCAGGGTCTTTCTGGGGCCAACGTCCTGACTTTC. Amino acid sequence: CASQQGLSGANVLTF. The whole variable domain, filled in from reference TRBV19 and TRBJ2-6, reads DGGITQSPKYLFRKEGQNVTLSCEQNLNHDAMYWYRQDPGQGLRLIYYSQIVNDFQKGDIAEGYSVSREKKESFPLTVTSAQKNPTAFYLCASQQGLSGANVLTFGAGSRLTVL.

The chain couples TRBV29-1 to TRBJ2-7; the match to TRBD1 covers 12 bases. The J segment lost 6 bases and the V segment lost 8 bases, leaving 5 bases of the junction unmatched. CDR3 length equals 12 residues. Per germline, CDR1 SQVTM and CDR2 ANQGSEA. The CDR3 DNA reads as TGCAGCTTTACGGGACAGGGGGCCGAGCAGTACTTC. Protein product: CSFTGQGAEQYF.

A note on this clone: At one of its ends the junction is not consistent with the germline gene, which may arise from a read error. In the same sample, other DNA sequences code for this CDR3. The chain couples TRBV6-5 to TRBJ1-4; D remains unclear. Per the germline V gene, CDR1 is MNHEY and CDR2 is SVGAGI. The CDR3 sequence is 14 residues long. CDR3: CASSYQPRSEKLFF. The CDR3 DNA sequence: TGTGCCAGCAGTTACCAACCCCGGTCTGAAAAGCTGTTTTTT.

This chain's CDR3 is CASSVQGTYGYTF. In nucleotides, the CDR3 is TGTGCCAGCAGCGTACAGGGGACCTATGGCTACACCTTC. The chain links TRBV9 to TRBJ1-2; tentatively, D is TRBD1 (6 bases). V lost 1 base to trimming and J lost 4 bases, with 8 bases between them. Germline V gene lookup returns CDR1 SGDLS and CDR2 YYNGEE. The CDR3 is 13 amino acids.

The gene calls are TRBV27 and TRBJ1-5, with D perhaps TRBD1 (6 bases). Per the germline V gene, CDR1 is MNHEY and CDR2 is SMNVEV (reference sequence). This CDR3 comprises 14 residues. The V gene lost 2 bases and the J gene lost 1 base, with 6 bases spanning the gap. The CDR3 DNA reads TGTGCCAGCAGTTTAGGGACAAGCAATCAGCCCCAGCATTTT. Translated, it gives CASSLGTSNQPQHF.

This clone has a handful of counts. This chain links TRBV7-9 with TRBJ2-2; 7 nucleotides align to TRBD1. Trimming took 10 bases from V and 7 from J; bases not matched to a gene: 9. This CDR3 region has 13 residues. Per germline, CDR1 SEHNR and CDR2 FQNEAQ (reference sequence). CDR3 in amino acids: CATRGTGDGELFF. The CDR3, as DNA: TGTGCCACCCGAGGAACAGGGGACGGGGAGCTGTTTTTT.

This clone was detected a few times. J is TRBJ1-4 and V is TRBV2, with 7 positions matching TRBD1. Per germline, CDR1 SNHLY and CDR2 FYNNEI. With V trimmed by 8 bases and J by 5 bases, 11 bases remained unmatched. This CDR3 region has 15 residues. This CDR3 reads CASSQPGQINEKLFF. The DNA of the CDR3 is TGTGCCAGCTCTCAACCGGGACAGATCAATGAAAAACTGTTTTTT. Variable domain in full (rest from reference TRBV2 and TRBJ1-4): EPEVTQTPSHQVTQMGQEVILRCVPISNHLYFYWYRQILGQKVEFLVSFYNNEISEKSEIFDDQFSVERPDGSNFTLKIRSTKLEDSAMYFCASSQPGQINEKLFFGSGTQLSVL.

This clone was detected a few times. V and J are TRBV7-9 and TRBJ1-1; D is undetermined. Trimming cost V 0 bases and J 5 bases, with 10 bases left between them. This CDR3 has 14 residues. Germline-derived CDR1 and CDR2 are SEHNR and FQNEAQ (reference sequence). The chain's CDR3 is CASSLAGVKTEAFF. The CDR3 DNA follows: TGTGCCAGCAGCTTAGCAGGAGTTAAAACTGAAGCTTTCTTT.